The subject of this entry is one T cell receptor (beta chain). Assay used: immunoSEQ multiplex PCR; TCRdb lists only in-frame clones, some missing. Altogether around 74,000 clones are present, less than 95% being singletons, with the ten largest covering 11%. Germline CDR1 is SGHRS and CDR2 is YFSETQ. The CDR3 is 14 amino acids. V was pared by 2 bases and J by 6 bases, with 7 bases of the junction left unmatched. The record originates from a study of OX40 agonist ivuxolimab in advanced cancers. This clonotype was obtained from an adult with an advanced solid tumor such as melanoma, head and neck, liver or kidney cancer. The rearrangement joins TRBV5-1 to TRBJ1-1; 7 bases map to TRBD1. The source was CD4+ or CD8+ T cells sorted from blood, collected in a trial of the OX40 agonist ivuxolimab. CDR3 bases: TGCGCCAGCAGCTTAAAATCAGGGGGGCCTGAAGCTTTCTTT. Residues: CASSLKSGGPEAFF. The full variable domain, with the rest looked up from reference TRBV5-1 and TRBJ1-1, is KAGVTQTPRYLIKTRGQQVTLSCSPISGHRSVSWYQQTPGQGLQFLFEYFSETQRNKGNFPGRFSGRQFSNSRSEMNVSTLELGDSALYLCASSLKSGGPEAFFGQGTRLTVV.